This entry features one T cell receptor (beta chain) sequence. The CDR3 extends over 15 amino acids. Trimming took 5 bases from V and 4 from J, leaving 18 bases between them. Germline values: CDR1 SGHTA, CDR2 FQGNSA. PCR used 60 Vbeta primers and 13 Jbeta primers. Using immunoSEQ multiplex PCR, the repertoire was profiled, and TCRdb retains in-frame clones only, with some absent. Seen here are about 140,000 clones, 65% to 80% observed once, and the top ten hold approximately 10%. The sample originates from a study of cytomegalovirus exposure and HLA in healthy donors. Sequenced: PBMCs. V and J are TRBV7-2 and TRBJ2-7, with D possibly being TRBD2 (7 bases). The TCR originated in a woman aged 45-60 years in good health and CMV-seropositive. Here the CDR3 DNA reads TGTGCCAGCAGCCGGGGCGGGGGCATCATGTACGAGCAGTACTTC. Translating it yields CASSRGGGIMYEQYF.